Listed below are T cell receptor beta chains from one sample, sequenced in a study of T cell responses to AZD1222 COVID-19 vaccine. Data came from immunoSEQ multiplex PCR; TCRdb stores just in-frame clones and leaves some out. Of about 83,000 clones listed, around 87% are singletons. Material: peripheral blood, obtained on day 0 of MenACWY control vaccination. The receptors shown here come from an adult in good health. Both conserved end residues are part of each CDR3. D genes are given only for firm matches. Only part of the rows carry a size: once, few, many, or a class if the clone is expanded.

D gene: NA
J gene: TRBJ1-2
V gene: TRBV15
clone size: NA
CDR3 DNA: TGTGCCACCAGCAGAGATCGGGGCTCGCGCTACACCTTC
CDR3 protein: CATSRDRGSRYTF

D gene: NA
J gene: TRBJ2-1
V gene: TRBV19
clone size: NA
CDR3 DNA: TGTGCCAGTAGTATATCCCCAGGCGGTGAGCAGTTCTTC
CDR3 protein: CASSISPGGEQFF

D gene: NA
J gene: TRBJ2-7
V gene: TRBV5-6
clone size: NA
CDR3 DNA: TGTGCCAGCAGCTTCAATCGCTACGAGCAGTACTTC
CDR3 protein: CASSFNRYEQYF

D gene: NA
J gene: TRBJ2-7
V gene: TRBV24-1
clone size: NA
CDR3 DNA: TGTGCCACCAGTGATTCTGGCAGGGCCCCCTACGAGCAGTACTTC
CDR3 protein: CATSDSGRAPYEQYF

D gene: TRBD2
J gene: TRBJ2-2
V gene: TRBV29-1
clone size: once
CDR3 DNA: TGCAGCGTTGCGCGGGGGAGGGCCGGGGAGCTGTTTTTT
CDR3 protein: CSVARGRAGELFF

D gene: NA
J gene: TRBJ2-4
V gene: TRBV3-1/TRBV3-2
clone size: NA
CDR3 DNA: TGTGCCAGCAGTTACCGACTGGGGCCTAATAACATTCAGTACTTC
CDR3 protein: CASSYRLGPNNIQYF

D gene: NA
J gene: TRBJ1-1
V gene: TRBV7-8
clone size: NA
CDR3 DNA: TGTGCCAGCAGCTTAGCCTCAAGGGCTGAAGCTTTCTTT
CDR3 protein: CASSLASRAEAFF

D gene: TRBD1
J gene: TRBJ2-3
V gene: TRBV3-1/TRBV3-2
clone size: few
CDR3 DNA: TGTGCCAGCAGCCCGGACAGGACCTTTGGCACAGATACGCAGTATTTT
CDR3 protein: CASSPDRTFGTDTQYF

D gene: TRBD2
J gene: TRBJ2-1
V gene: TRBV10-3
clone size: once
CDR3 DNA: TGTGCCATCAGTGATCGGGGAGGGATGGGCAATGAGCAGTTCTTC
CDR3 protein: CAISDRGGMGNEQFF

D gene: TRBD2
J gene: TRBJ2-1
V gene: TRBV20-1
clone size: NA
CDR3 DNA: TGCAGTGCTAGTGACCCTGGTAGCGGGGACTACAATGAGCAGTTCTTC
CDR3 protein: CSASDPGSGDYNEQFF

D gene: NA
J gene: TRBJ1-3
V gene: TRBV10-3
clone size: NA
CDR3 DNA: TGTGCTATTAGTGCTTTTGAGGGGCAAATCGGAAACACCATATATTTT
CDR3 protein: CAISAFEGQIGNTIYF

D gene: TRBD2
J gene: TRBJ2-1
V gene: TRBV24-1
clone size: NA
CDR3 DNA: TGTGCCACCAGTGATTTCTTTAGCGGGAGGGGTTACAATGAGCAGTTCTTC
CDR3 protein: CATSDFFSGRGYNEQFF

D gene: TRBD1
J gene: TRBJ1-5
V gene: TRBV27
clone size: NA
CDR3 DNA: TGTGCCAGCAGTTCACCCGGGACAGCGGATCAGCCCCAGCATTTT
CDR3 protein: CASSSPGTADQPQHF

D gene: NA
J gene: TRBJ2-7
V gene: TRBV18
clone size: NA
CDR3 DNA: TGTGCCAGCTCACCCCGGGCAAGCGGGTCAACCTACGAGCAGTACTTC
CDR3 protein: CASSPRASGSTYEQYF

D gene: NA
J gene: TRBJ1-1
V gene: TRBV11-2
clone size: NA
CDR3 DNA: TGTGCCAGCAGCCTTTGGTCGGGCACTGAAGCTTTCTTT
CDR3 protein: CASSLWSGTEAFF

D gene: NA
J gene: TRBJ1-3
V gene: TRBV7-9
clone size: NA
CDR3 DNA: TGTGCCAGCAGCTCGCAGGGATCTGGAAACACCATATATTTT
CDR3 protein: CASSSQGSGNTIYF

D gene: TRBD1
J gene: TRBJ1-4
V gene: TRBV5-1
clone size: NA
CDR3 DNA: TGCGCCAGCAGCTTGGACAGGGGGGAAAAACTGTTTTTT
CDR3 protein: CASSLDRGEKLFF

D gene: NA
J gene: TRBJ1-1
V gene: TRBV23-1
clone size: NA
CDR3 DNA: TGCGCCAGCAGTCAATCGTGGGGGGGCTGTAGGGCTTTCTTT
CDR3 protein: CASSQSWGGCRAFF

D gene: NA
J gene: TRBJ2-2
V gene: TRBV10-1
clone size: NA
CDR3 DNA: TGCGCCAGCAGGCAGGGCACCGGGGAGCTGTTTTTT
CDR3 protein: CASRQGTGELFF

D gene: NA
J gene: TRBJ1-5
V gene: TRBV14
clone size: few
CDR3 DNA: TGTGCCAGCAGCCAGAATAGACAGTCCCTAATTAGCAATCAGCCCCAGCATTTT
CDR3 protein: CASSQNRQSLISNQPQHF

D gene: NA
J gene: TRBJ2-1
V gene: TRBV7-2
clone size: NA
CDR3 DNA: TGTGCCAGCAGCTCGACAGAGTACAATGAGCAGTTCTTC
CDR3 protein: CASSSTEYNEQFF

D gene: NA
J gene: TRBJ1-2
V gene: TRBV6-4
clone size: NA
CDR3 DNA: TGTGCCAGCAGTGACTCCGAGGACCCCGGTCCTAACTATGGCTACACCTTC
CDR3 protein: CASSDSEDPGPNYGYTF

D gene: NA
J gene: TRBJ1-2
V gene: TRBV4-3
clone size: NA
CDR3 DNA: TGCGCCAGCAGCCAAGACAGGGTTAAAGGGGGCTACACCTTC
CDR3 protein: CASSQDRVKGGYTF

D gene: NA
J gene: TRBJ2-7
V gene: TRBV7-2
clone size: NA
CDR3 DNA: TGTGCCAGCAGCTTAGTTTCCACCGCGGAGACCTACGAGCAGTACTTC
CDR3 protein: CASSLVSTAETYEQYF

D gene: TRBD1
J gene: TRBJ1-1
V gene: TRBV30
clone size: NA
CDR3 DNA: TGTGCCTACAGGGGGCTAAGGAACACTGAAGCTTTCTTT
CDR3 protein: CAYRGLRNTEAFF

D gene: NA
J gene: TRBJ2-2
V gene: TRBV6-5
clone size: NA
CDR3 DNA: TGTGCCAGCAGTTACTTGGCCGGGGAGCTGTTTTTT
CDR3 protein: CASSYLAGELFF

D gene: NA
J gene: TRBJ2-1
V gene: TRBV12-3/TRBV12-4
clone size: NA
CDR3 DNA: TGTGCCAATATGGGGGTAAGCAATGAGCAGTTCTTC
CDR3 protein: CANMGVSNEQFF

D gene: TRBD1
J gene: TRBJ1-2
V gene: TRBV7-9
clone size: NA
CDR3 DNA: TGTGCCAGCAGCTCTACGGACAGGCAACCCTATGGCTACACCTTC
CDR3 protein: CASSSTDRQPYGYTF

D gene: NA
J gene: TRBJ2-1
V gene: TRBV9
clone size: NA
CDR3 DNA: TGTGCCAGCAGTGATACTATTGAGCAGTTCTTC
CDR3 protein: CASSDTIEQFF

D gene: TRBD1
J gene: TRBJ1-5
V gene: TRBV18
clone size: NA
CDR3 DNA: TGTGCCAGCACGACAGGGGCTGGCAATCAGCCCCAGCATTTT
CDR3 protein: CASTTGAGNQPQHF

D gene: NA
J gene: TRBJ1-6
V gene: TRBV10-1
clone size: NA
CDR3 DNA: TGCGCCAGCAGTGTAGCGGAGAATTCACCCCTCCACTTT
CDR3 protein: CASSVAENSPLHF

D gene: NA
J gene: TRBJ1-2
V gene: TRBV7-2
clone size: once
CDR3 DNA: TGTGCCACCACTTATCAGACAAACCCTAACTATGGCTACACCTTC
CDR3 protein: CATTYQTNPNYGYTF

D gene: NA
J gene: TRBJ1-5
V gene: TRBV6-5
clone size: NA
CDR3 DNA: TGTGCCAGCAGTTACTCGAGGGGGGCCCAGCCCCAGCATTTT
CDR3 protein: CASSYSRGAQPQHF

D gene: NA
J gene: TRBJ1-6
V gene: TRBV5-1
clone size: NA
CDR3 DNA: TGCGCCAGCAGCTTGGGAGGGAATTCACCCCTCCACTTT
CDR3 protein: CASSLGGNSPLHF

D gene: NA
J gene: TRBJ2-1
V gene: TRBV7-9
clone size: NA
CDR3 DNA: TGTGCCAGCAGCTTTGCCGGCTTGCCTACTGAGCAGTTCTTC
CDR3 protein: CASSFAGLPTEQFF

D gene: NA
J gene: TRBJ2-6
V gene: TRBV10-1
clone size: NA
CDR3 DNA: TGCGCCAGCAGCCCCTCTGGGGCCAACGTCCTGACTTTC
CDR3 protein: CASSPSGANVLTF

D gene: NA
J gene: TRBJ1-2
V gene: TRBV7-9
clone size: once
CDR3 DNA: TGTGCCAGCAGCTTAGCGGAGGTTGACTATGGCTGCACCTTC
CDR3 protein: CASSLAEVDYGCTF

D gene: NA
J gene: TRBJ2-7
V gene: TRBV27
clone size: NA
CDR3 DNA: TGTGCCAGCAGTTTATATCCCGGGCGGTTTCCATACGAGCAGTACTTC
CDR3 protein: CASSLYPGRFPYEQYF

D gene: TRBD1
J gene: TRBJ2-7
V gene: TRBV28
clone size: NA
CDR3 DNA: TGTGCCAGCAGTTTGACAGGGGGCTCCTACGAGCAGTACTTC
CDR3 protein: CASSLTGGSYEQYF

D gene: NA
J gene: TRBJ2-7
V gene: TRBV6-2/TRBV6-3
clone size: once
CDR3 DNA: TGTGCCAGCAGTCCCCGCGGCTACGAGCAGTACTTC
CDR3 protein: CASSPRGYEQYF

D gene: NA
J gene: TRBJ1-1
V gene: TRBV19
clone size: NA
CDR3 DNA: TGTGCCAGTAGTATAGGGAACACTGAAGCTTTCTTT
CDR3 protein: CASSIGNTEAFF

D gene: NA
J gene: TRBJ2-7
V gene: TRBV7-9
clone size: NA
CDR3 DNA: TGTGCCAGCAGCTTGACAAGCTACGAGCAGTACTTC
CDR3 protein: CASSLTSYEQYF

D gene: TRBD1
J gene: TRBJ2-1
V gene: TRBV19
clone size: NA
CDR3 DNA: TGTGCCAGTAGTATGGACAGGGTAAGGTACAATGAGCAGTTCTTC
CDR3 protein: CASSMDRVRYNEQFF

D gene: NA
J gene: TRBJ1-2
V gene: TRBV7-9
clone size: NA
CDR3 DNA: TGTGCCAGCAGCTCCGACATTAGACAGCCTCAACAAGCTAACTATGGCTACACCTTC
CDR3 protein: CASSSDIRQPQQANYGYTF

D gene: TRBD1
J gene: TRBJ1-2
V gene: TRBV15
clone size: NA
CDR3 DNA: TGTGCCACCAGCAGAGATCCGACGACAGGGGGCGGCCTTTATGGCTACACCTTC
CDR3 protein: CATSRDPTTGGGLYGYTF

D gene: NA
J gene: TRBJ1-1
V gene: TRBV10-3
clone size: NA
CDR3 DNA: TGTGCCATCAGTGGACGGGATCGGGGGAACACTGAAGCTTTCTTT
CDR3 protein: CAISGRDRGNTEAFF

D gene: TRBD2
J gene: TRBJ2-7
V gene: TRBV4-1
clone size: NA
CDR3 DNA: TGCGCCAGCAGCCAAACGGGAGGGAGGTACTACGAGCAGTACTTC
CDR3 protein: CASSQTGGRYYEQYF

D gene: NA
J gene: TRBJ1-1
V gene: TRBV3-1/TRBV3-2
clone size: NA
CDR3 DNA: TGTGCCAGCAGCCAAGGAAACCAAGCTTTCTTT
CDR3 protein: CASSQGNQAFF

D gene: NA
J gene: TRBJ2-5
V gene: TRBV5-8
clone size: NA
CDR3 DNA: TGTGCCAGCAGCTTGGGCCTCCTAGAGACCCAGTACTTC
CDR3 protein: CASSLGLLETQYF

D gene: NA
J gene: TRBJ1-5
V gene: TRBV15
clone size: NA
CDR3 DNA: TGTGCCACCAGCAGAGATGTCGAACAGCCCCAGCATTTT
CDR3 protein: CATSRDVEQPQHF

D gene: NA
J gene: TRBJ2-5
V gene: TRBV9
clone size: NA
CDR3 DNA: TGTGCCAGCAGCGTAGGCGGGGAGACCCAGTACTTC
CDR3 protein: CASSVGGETQYF

D gene: TRBD2
J gene: TRBJ2-3
V gene: TRBV7-9
clone size: NA
CDR3 DNA: TGTGCCAGCAGCCCCCGACCAGCGGGAGAAACAGATACGCAGTATTTT
CDR3 protein: CASSPRPAGETDTQYF

D gene: NA
J gene: TRBJ1-2
V gene: TRBV5-6
clone size: NA
CDR3 DNA: TGTGCCAGCAGCCTGGAGGAGGACTCCTATGGCTACACCTTC
CDR3 protein: CASSLEEDSYGYTF

D gene: TRBD2
J gene: TRBJ2-1
V gene: TRBV4-3
clone size: NA
CDR3 DNA: TGCGCCAGCAGCCAAACTAGCGGCCCTACGCGTGAGCAGTTCTTC
CDR3 protein: CASSQTSGPTREQFF

D gene: NA
J gene: TRBJ2-3
V gene: TRBV27
clone size: once
CDR3 DNA: TGTGCCAGCAGTTTACCGAACAGGGTTGATACGCAGTATTTT
CDR3 protein: CASSLPNRVDTQYF

D gene: NA
J gene: TRBJ2-2
V gene: TRBV24-1
clone size: NA
CDR3 DNA: TGTGCCACCAGTGACCTGAGCACGGTCACCGGGGAGCTGTTTTTT
CDR3 protein: CATSDLSTVTGELFF

D gene: TRBD1
J gene: TRBJ1-5
V gene: TRBV6-5
clone size: NA
CDR3 DNA: TGTGCCAGCAGTCGCACAGGGGTTCAGCCCCAGCATTTT
CDR3 protein: CASSRTGVQPQHF

D gene: TRBD2
J gene: TRBJ2-7
V gene: TRBV20-1
clone size: NA
CDR3 DNA: TGCAGTGCTAGTGGGACTAGCGGGAGGGAGAGGCACGAGCAGTACTTC
CDR3 protein: CSASGTSGRERHEQYF

D gene: NA
J gene: TRBJ2-5
V gene: TRBV27
clone size: NA
CDR3 DNA: TGTGCCAGCAGCCCTCGGGGCCTCCGAGGGGAGACCCAGTACTTC
CDR3 protein: CASSPRGLRGETQYF

D gene: NA
J gene: TRBJ2-7
V gene: TRBV4-2
clone size: NA
CDR3 DNA: TGTGCCAGCAGCCAAGATCTGCGGGGAGGGGGCGCGTACGAGCAGTACTTC
CDR3 protein: CASSQDLRGGGAYEQYF